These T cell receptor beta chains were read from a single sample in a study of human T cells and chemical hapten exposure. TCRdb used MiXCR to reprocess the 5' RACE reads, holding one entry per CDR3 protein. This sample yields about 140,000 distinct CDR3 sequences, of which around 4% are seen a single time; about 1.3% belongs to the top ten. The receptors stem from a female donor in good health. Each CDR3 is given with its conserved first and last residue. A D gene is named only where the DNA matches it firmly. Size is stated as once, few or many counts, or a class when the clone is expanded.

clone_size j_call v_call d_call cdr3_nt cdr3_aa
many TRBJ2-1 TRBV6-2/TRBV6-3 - TGTGCCAGCAGTTACGCAGGTCACAGGGAGCAGTTCTTC CASSYAGHREQFF
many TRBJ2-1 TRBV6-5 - TGTGCCAGCAGCAGGGGGGCCGAGCAGTTCTTC CASSRGAEQFF
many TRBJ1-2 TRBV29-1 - TGCAGCGTTGCAGCAGGGTACGACTATGGCTACACCTTC CSVAAGYDYGYTF
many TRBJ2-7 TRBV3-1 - TGTGCCAGCAGCCAAGGGGTAGGAGAGCAGTACTTC CASSQGVGEQYF
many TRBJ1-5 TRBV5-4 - TGTGCCAGCAGCTTGGGAGGGAGACAGGGCAATCAGCCCCAGCATTTT CASSLGGRQGNQPQHF
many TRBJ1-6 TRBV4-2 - TGTGCCAGCAGCCAAGCAAGTGGGCGCCGGGATTCACCCCTCCACTTT CASSQASGRRDSPLHF
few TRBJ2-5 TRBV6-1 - TGTGCCAGCAGTGAAGTTCGGGGCGGGGAGACCCAGTACTTC CASSEVRGGETQYF
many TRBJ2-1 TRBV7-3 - TGTGCCAGCAGCCCCTCGACCGCTCGCGCCTACAATGAGCAGTTCTTC CASSPSTARAYNEQFF
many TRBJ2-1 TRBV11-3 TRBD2 TGTGCCAGCAGCTTACGGGATAGCGGGGGGCACAATGAGCAGTTCTTC CASSLRDSGGHNEQFF
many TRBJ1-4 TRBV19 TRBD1 TGTGCCAGTACCCGACCGGGACAGTTTAATGAAAAACTGTTTTTT CASTRPGQFNEKLFF
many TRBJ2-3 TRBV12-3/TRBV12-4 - TGTGCCAGCAGTTTTGAGGGGGGGGGCACAGATACGCAGTATTTT CASSFEGGGTDTQYF
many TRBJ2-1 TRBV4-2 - TGTGCCAGCAGCCTCGTTGGGCAGGGCTCCTACAATGAGCAGTTCTTC CASSLVGQGSYNEQFF
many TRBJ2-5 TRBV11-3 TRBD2 TGTGCCAGCAGCTTAGCCAGCGGGGGAGAGTTGGAGTTGTTAGAGACCCAGTACTTC CASSLASGGELELLETQYF
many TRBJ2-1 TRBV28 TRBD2 TGTGCCAGCAGCCCCCGGGGAGCGGGGTACAATGAGCAGTTCTTC CASSPRGAGYNEQFF
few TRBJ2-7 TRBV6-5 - TGTGCCAGCAGCCCGATACCCCTTGGTAGGGGATCCGACGAGCAGTACTTC CASSPIPLGRGSDEQYF
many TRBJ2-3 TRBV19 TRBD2 TGTGCCAGTAGTATTGAGTTCGGACTAGCGTTCTCAGATACGCAGTATTTT CASSIEFGLAFSDTQYF
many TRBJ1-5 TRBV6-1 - TGTGCCACCCAGACTGGAGGGCAGCCCCAGCATTTT CATQTGGQPQHF
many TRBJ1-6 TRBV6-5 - TGTGCCAGCAGTGCAACAGGGATGTGGAATTCACCCCTCCACTTT CASSATGMWNSPLHF
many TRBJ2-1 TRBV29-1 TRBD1 TGCAGCGCTACGGGACAGCCGAGCTCCTACAATGAGCAGTTCTTC CSATGQPSSYNEQFF
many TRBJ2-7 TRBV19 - TGTTACTCAAGGAATAACGCAGAAGAGGACGACCTGGGGGAGCAGTACTTC CYSRNNAEEDDLGEQYF
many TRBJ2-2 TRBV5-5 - TGTGCCAGCAGCTTGGGAAAGGGGCAACTATTGGCCGGGGAGCTGTTTTTT CASSLGKGQLLAGELFF
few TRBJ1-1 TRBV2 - TGTGCCAGAAAAAGGACGGTGAACACTGAAGCTTTCTTT CARKRTVNTEAFF
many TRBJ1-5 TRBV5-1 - TGCGCCAGCAGCGGAGGACAGCCTAATCAGCCCCAGCATTTT CASSGGQPNQPQHF
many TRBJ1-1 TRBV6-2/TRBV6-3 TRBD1 TGTGCCAGCAGTTACAGACCCTTCGACAGGGCGGAAGCTTTCTTT CASSYRPFDRAEAFF